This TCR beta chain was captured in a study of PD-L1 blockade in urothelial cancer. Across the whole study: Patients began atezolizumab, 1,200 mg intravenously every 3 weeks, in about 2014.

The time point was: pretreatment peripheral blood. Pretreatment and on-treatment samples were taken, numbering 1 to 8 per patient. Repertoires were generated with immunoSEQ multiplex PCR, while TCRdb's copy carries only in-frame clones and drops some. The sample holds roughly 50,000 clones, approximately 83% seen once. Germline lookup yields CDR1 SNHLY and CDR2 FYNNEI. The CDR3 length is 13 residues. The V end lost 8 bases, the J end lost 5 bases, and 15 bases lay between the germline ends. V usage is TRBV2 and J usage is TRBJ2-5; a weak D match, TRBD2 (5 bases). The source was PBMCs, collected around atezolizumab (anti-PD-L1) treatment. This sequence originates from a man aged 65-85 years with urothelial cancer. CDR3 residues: CASEQARGETQYF. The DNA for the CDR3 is TGTGCCAGCGAGCAAGCTCGCGGGGAGACCCAGTACTTC.